A selection of T cell receptor beta chains follows, all from one sample in a study of neurological immune-mediated disorders. MiXCR, run by TCRdb on the 5' RACE reads, gives a single entry per CDR3 protein. The table records 50,000 to 55,000 distinct CDR3 sequences, about 9.3% of them present only once. Source material: PBMCs. These receptors were taken from a man aged 70 or older with HTLV-1-associated myelopathy (HAM/TSP). Both conserved end residues are part of each CDR3. The order of the fields is V gene, D gene, J gene, clone size, CDR3 protein, CDR3 DNA. A D gene is named only where the DNA matches it firmly. For some rows the clone size is stated as once, few or many, or as a class when expanded; others skip it.

v_call: TRBV5-1
d_call: .
j_call: TRBJ2-3
clone_size: many
cdr3_aa: CASSLGYGAGDTQYF
cdr3_nt: TGCGCCAGCAGCTTGGGATACGGAGCTGGGGATACGCAGTATTTT

v_call: TRBV6-5
d_call: .
j_call: TRBJ2-7
clone_size: many
cdr3_aa: CASSYKLLRHEQYF
cdr3_nt: TGTGCCAGCAGTTACAAGCTACTTCGTCACGAGCAGTACTTC

v_call: TRBV6-6
d_call: TRBD1
j_call: TRBJ2-7
clone_size: many
cdr3_aa: CASSGQGFYVRNEQYF
cdr3_nt: TGTGCCAGCAGCGGACAGGGGTTCTACGTTAGGAACGAGCAGTACTTC

v_call: TRBV5-1
d_call: .
j_call: TRBJ1-1
clone_size: once
cdr3_aa: CASSFYICSAPGVKAFF
cdr3_nt: .

v_call: TRBV20-1
d_call: .
j_call: TRBJ2-7
clone_size: many
cdr3_aa: CSARQGNDYEQYF
cdr3_nt: TGCAGTGCTAGACAGGGTAACGACTACGAGCAGTACTTC

v_call: TRBV3-1
d_call: .
j_call: TRBJ2-5
clone_size: .
cdr3_aa: CASIGWGAGETQYF
cdr3_nt: TGTGCCAGCATCGGTTGGGGGGCCGGAGAGACCCAGTACTTC

v_call: TRBV4-1
d_call: TRBD2
j_call: TRBJ2-1
clone_size: many
cdr3_aa: CASRGRAGSYNEQFF
cdr3_nt: TGCGCCAGCAGAGGGAGGGCGGGCTCCTACAATGAGCAGTTCTTC

v_call: TRBV5-1
d_call: TRBD2
j_call: TRBJ2-5
clone_size: few
cdr3_aa: CASSFSSGSRETQYF
cdr3_nt: TGCGCCAGCAGCTTCTCTAGCGGGAGTCGAGAGACCCAGTACTTC

v_call: TRBV28
d_call: TRBD1
j_call: TRBJ2-7
clone_size: many
cdr3_aa: CASRTGTGGNYEQYF
cdr3_nt: TGTGCCAGCAGGACTGGGACAGGGGGAAACTACGAGCAGTACTTC

v_call: TRBV5-1
d_call: TRBD2
j_call: TRBJ2-5
clone_size: few
cdr3_aa: CASRSSGGQETQYF
cdr3_nt: TGCGCCAGCAGGAGTAGCGGGGGCCAAGAGACCCAGTACTTC

v_call: TRBV6-5
d_call: TRBD1
j_call: TRBJ2-4
clone_size: few
cdr3_aa: CASSWGGQGKNIQYF
cdr3_nt: TGTGCCAGCAGTTGGGGAGGACAGGGCAAAAACATTCAGTACTTC

v_call: TRBV4-1
d_call: .
j_call: TRBJ2-3
clone_size: many
cdr3_aa: CASSPILRERAPAQYF
cdr3_nt: TGCGCCAGCAGCCCCATTCTGCGGGAACGGGCGCCCGCGCAGTATTTT

v_call: TRBV7-2
d_call: .
j_call: TRBJ2-1
clone_size: many
cdr3_aa: CASSLLQGYEQFF
cdr3_nt: TGTGCCAGCAGCTTATTACAGGGCTATGAGCAGTTCTTC

v_call: TRBV6-6
d_call: TRBD1
j_call: TRBJ2-1
clone_size: many
cdr3_aa: CASSADRGLYNEQFF
cdr3_nt: TGTGCCAGCAGTGCGGACAGGGGGCTGTACAATGAGCAGTTCTTC

v_call: TRBV2
d_call: TRBD1
j_call: TRBJ2-7
clone_size: many
cdr3_aa: CASTRGQASEQYF
cdr3_nt: TGTGCCAGCACTCGAGGACAGGCCTCCGAGCAGTACTTC

v_call: TRBV28
d_call: .
j_call: TRBJ2-5
clone_size: many
cdr3_aa: CASSPQSMTEETQYF
cdr3_nt: TGTGCCAGCAGTCCACAATCTATGACGGAAGAGACCCAGTACTTC

v_call: TRBV5-6
d_call: .
j_call: TRBJ2-3
clone_size: many
cdr3_aa: CASSLGRGVGTDTQYF
cdr3_nt: TGTGCCAGCAGCTTGGGTCGTGGGGTGGGCACAGATACGCAGTATTTT

v_call: TRBV4-1
d_call: .
j_call: TRBJ2-1
clone_size: many
cdr3_aa: CASSHFFNEQFF
cdr3_nt: TGCGCCAGCAGCCATTTTTTCAATGAGCAGTTCTTC

v_call: TRBV7-6
d_call: TRBD1
j_call: TRBJ2-1
clone_size: many
cdr3_aa: CASSRTGALNEQFF
cdr3_nt: TGTGCCAGCAGCCGGACAGGGGCCTTGAATGAGCAGTTCTTC

v_call: TRBV7-9
d_call: .
j_call: TRBJ1-1
clone_size: medium-sized
cdr3_aa: CASSLSGKAFF
cdr3_nt: TGTGCCAGCAGCCTTAGTGGGAAAGCTTTCTTT

v_call: TRBV5-1
d_call: .
j_call: TRBJ2-3
clone_size: many
cdr3_aa: CASSTRAKTDTQYF
cdr3_nt: TGCGCCAGCAGCACGCGGGCCAAGACAGATACGCAGTATTTT

v_call: TRBV20-1
d_call: .
j_call: TRBJ1-3
clone_size: many
cdr3_aa: CSARGGQAGNTIYF
cdr3_nt: TGCAGTGCTAGAGGGGGGCAAGCGGGAAACACCATATATTTT

v_call: TRBV5-4
d_call: .
j_call: TRBJ2-1
clone_size: many
cdr3_aa: CASSPKRSYNEQFF
cdr3_nt: TGTGCCAGCAGCCCGAAGCGGTCCTACAATGAGCAGTTCTTC

v_call: TRBV6-6
d_call: TRBD2
j_call: TRBJ2-3
clone_size: many
cdr3_aa: CASSLREADTQYF
cdr3_nt: TGTGCCAGCAGTTTACGGGAGGCAGATACGCAGTATTTT

v_call: TRBV25-1
d_call: .
j_call: TRBJ2-7
clone_size: few
cdr3_aa: CASSFRGVGEQYF
cdr3_nt: TGTGCCAGCAGCTTTCGAGGGGTTGGCGAGCAGTACTTC

v_call: TRBV3-1
d_call: TRBD1
j_call: TRBJ1-1
clone_size: many
cdr3_aa: CASSPTGQGGNTEAFF
cdr3_nt: TGTGCCAGCAGCCCGACGGGACAGGGTGGGAACACTGAAGCTTTCTTT

v_call: TRBV3-1
d_call: TRBD2
j_call: TRBJ2-1
clone_size: .
cdr3_aa: CASSQERGGRALNEQFF
cdr3_nt: TGTGCCAGCAGCCAGGAGAGGGGCGGGAGGGCCCTCAATGAGCAGTTCTTC

v_call: TRBV10-2
d_call: .
j_call: TRBJ1-6
clone_size: many
cdr3_aa: CASRGGKESPLHF
cdr3_nt: TGCGCCAGCAGGGGGGGGAAAGAATCACCCCTCCACTTT

v_call: TRBV7-2
d_call: TRBD2
j_call: TRBJ2-1
clone_size: many
cdr3_aa: CASSRTPGLVQFF
cdr3_nt: TGTGCCAGCAGCCGCACCCCGGGACTAGTACAGTTCTTC

v_call: TRBV27
d_call: .
j_call: TRBJ2-3
clone_size: many
cdr3_aa: CASRDDRRVGTSDTQYF
cdr3_nt: TGTGCCAGCAGGGACGACAGGAGGGTTGGCACATCAGATACGCAGTATTTT

v_call: TRBV4-2
d_call: .
j_call: TRBJ1-5
clone_size: many
cdr3_aa: CASSQDLAGGGQPQHF
cdr3_nt: TGTGCCAGCAGCCAAGATTTGGCGGGGGGTGGGCAGCCCCAGCATTTT

v_call: TRBV29-1
d_call: .
j_call: TRBJ2-5
clone_size: few
cdr3_aa: CSVGEGAWGLRETQYF
cdr3_nt: TGCAGCGTTGGTGAAGGGGCGTGGGGTCTAAGAGAGACCCAGTACTTC

v_call: TRBV4-1
d_call: .
j_call: TRBJ2-5
clone_size: many
cdr3_aa: CASSQDSGKATQYF
cdr3_nt: TGCGCCAGCAGCCAAGATTCGGGGAAGGCGACCCAGTACTTC

v_call: TRBV5-4
d_call: TRBD1
j_call: TRBJ2-7
clone_size: many
cdr3_aa: CASSPSPWTGEYEQYF
cdr3_nt: TGTGCCAGCAGCCCTTCCCCTTGGACAGGGGAGTACGAGCAGTACTTC

v_call: TRBV27
d_call: TRBD1
j_call: TRBJ2-2
clone_size: many
cdr3_aa: CASSSRTGGALGGELFF
cdr3_nt: TGTGCCAGCAGTTCCCGTACAGGGGGCGCTTTGGGCGGGGAGCTGTTTTTT

v_call: TRBV5-6
d_call: TRBD2
j_call: TRBJ2-1
clone_size: .
cdr3_aa: CASSLGFPGLAGGPDEQFF
cdr3_nt: TGTGCCAGCAGCTTGGGTTTCCCGGGACTAGCGGGAGGGCCGGATGAGCAGTTCTTC

v_call: TRBV10-3
d_call: TRBD1
j_call: TRBJ2-4
clone_size: many
cdr3_aa: CAIRGDRSNIQYF
cdr3_nt: TGTGCCATCAGGGGGGACAGGAGTAACATTCAGTACTTC

v_call: TRBV6-5
d_call: .
j_call: TRBJ2-2
clone_size: many
cdr3_aa: CASSRDRITGELFF
cdr3_nt: TGTGCCAGCAGCCGCGACAGGATTACCGGGGAGCTGTTTTTT

v_call: TRBV3-1
d_call: .
j_call: TRBJ2-3
clone_size: many
cdr3_aa: CASSLHERAAQYF
cdr3_nt: TGTGCCAGCAGCCTACATGAGCGAGCTGCGCAGTATTTT

v_call: TRBV11-2
d_call: .
j_call: TRBJ2-2
clone_size: many
cdr3_aa: CASSRTGTFLTGELFF
cdr3_nt: TGTGCCAGCAGCCGAACCGGGACATTTCTCACCGGGGAGCTGTTTTTT

v_call: TRBV28
d_call: TRBD2
j_call: TRBJ2-4
clone_size: many
cdr3_aa: CASRVPQAGADIQYF
cdr3_nt: TGTGCCAGCAGGGTTCCCCAAGCGGGAGCGGACATTCAGTACTTC

v_call: TRBV5-6
d_call: .
j_call: TRBJ2-7
clone_size: many
cdr3_aa: CASSSLFLVDSTYEQYF
cdr3_nt: TGTGCCAGCAGCTCCCTGTTCCTAGTCGATTCGACCTACGAGCAGTACTTC

v_call: TRBV12-3/TRBV12-4
d_call: .
j_call: TRBJ1-1
clone_size: few
cdr3_aa: CASSLTTNTEAFF
cdr3_nt: TGTGCCAGCAGTTTGACGACGAACACTGAAGCTTTCTTT

v_call: TRBV7-9
d_call: .
j_call: TRBJ2-5
clone_size: .
cdr3_aa: CASSFTISGETQYF
cdr3_nt: TGTGCCAGCAGCTTCACGATTAGTGGGGAGACCCAGTACTTC

v_call: TRBV5-6
d_call: .
j_call: TRBJ2-5
clone_size: many
cdr3_aa: CASTHFRRQYQETQYF
cdr3_nt: TGTGCCAGCACCCATTTTCGACGGCAGTACCAAGAGACCCAGTACTTC

v_call: TRBV6-5
d_call: .
j_call: TRBJ2-4
clone_size: many
cdr3_aa: CASGATDAAKNIQYF
cdr3_nt: TGTGCCAGCGGTGCGACGGACGCGGCCAAAAACATTCAGTACTTC

v_call: TRBV7-2
d_call: .
j_call: TRBJ1-5
clone_size: many
cdr3_aa: CASSFPPQPQHF
cdr3_nt: TGTGCCAGCAGCTTCCCCCCGCAGCCCCAGCATTTT

v_call: TRBV27
d_call: TRBD1
j_call: TRBJ1-1
clone_size: many
cdr3_aa: CASSLAQDREAFF
cdr3_nt: TGTGCCAGCAGTTTGGCGCAGGACAGGGAAGCTTTCTTT

v_call: TRBV5-6
d_call: TRBD1
j_call: TRBJ2-3
clone_size: many
cdr3_aa: CASSFPSGQGLYNTDTQYF
cdr3_nt: TGTGCCAGCAGCTTTCCCTCGGGACAGGGACTATACAACACAGATACGCAGTATTTT

v_call: TRBV27
d_call: TRBD1
j_call: TRBJ1-6
clone_size: many
cdr3_aa: CASSPGGLNSPLHF
cdr3_nt: TGTGCCAGCAGTCCAGGGGGGCTCAATTCACCCCTCCACTTT

v_call: TRBV24-1
d_call: .
j_call: TRBJ2-3
clone_size: many
cdr3_aa: CATSEAGSYTDTQYF
cdr3_nt: TGTGCCACCAGTGAGGCAGGGAGTTACACAGATACGCAGTATTTT

v_call: TRBV7-2
d_call: .
j_call: TRBJ2-7
clone_size: many
cdr3_aa: CASSLGVAIASYEQYF
cdr3_nt: TGTGCCAGCAGCTTGGGAGTAGCGATCGCCTCCTACGAGCAGTACTTC

v_call: TRBV28
d_call: TRBD1
j_call: TRBJ2-3
clone_size: .
cdr3_aa: CASSPTGTGWSTDTQYF
cdr3_nt: TGTGCCAGCAGCCCCACCGGGACAGGGTGGAGCACAGATACGCAGTATTTT

v_call: TRBV7-8
d_call: .
j_call: TRBJ1-5
clone_size: many
cdr3_aa: CASSLARHRNQPQHF
cdr3_nt: TGTGCCAGCAGCTTAGCAAGACACCGCAATCAGCCCCAGCATTTT

v_call: TRBV5-6
d_call: .
j_call: TRBJ1-1
clone_size: many
cdr3_aa: CASTLPATGSNTEAFF
cdr3_nt: TGTGCCAGCACCCTACCTGCGACAGGATCGAACACTGAAGCTTTCTTT